A single sample gave rise to the 4 T cell receptor beta chains below, sequenced in a study of a mutant IDH1 vaccine in newly diagnosed glioma. The table came from immunoSEQ multiplex PCR; TCRdb's copy has only in-frame clones and leaves some out. The sample includes 40,000 to 55,000 clones, around four fifths seen only once; the top ten take roughly 6.2%. Their antigens remain unidentified. Specified time point: week 35, safety follow-up. With topical imiquimod, each dose of the vaccine consisted of 300 ug of mutant IDH1 20-mer peptide. The sequencing here drew on PBMCs, taken from a glioma patient whose treatment included an IDH1 peptide vaccine. These TCRs come from a man aged 35 to 55 with glioma.

The chain is built from TRBV4-1 and TRBJ2-2; 9 nucleotides match TRBD2. The CDR3 extends over 18 amino acids. Germline V lookup: CDR1 MGHRA, CDR2 YSYEKL. V was clipped by 4 bases and J by 2 bases; unmatched bases: 11. The CDR3 bases are TGCGCCAGCAGCCCCGAGGGACTAGCCGGAGTCAACACCGGGGAGCTGTTTTTT. This translates into CASSPEGLAGVNTGELFF.

With regard to this clone: Other DNA sequences in the sample encode the same CDR3. The chain combines TRBV11-2 with TRBJ2-7; D gene unclear. Per germline, CDR1 SGHAT and CDR2 FQNNGV. Trimming took off 0 bases at V and 4 bases at J, with 7 bases between the two ends. The CDR3 is 13 amino acids. Here the CDR3 reads CASSLDRWYEQYF. CDR3 nucleotide sequence: TGTGCCAGCAGCTTAGACAGGTGGTACGAGCAGTACTTC.

This sequence joins TRBV30 and TRBJ1-2; 10 bases agree with TRBD1. The CDR3 runs to 14 residues. Germline V gene sequence: CDR1 GTSNPN, CDR2 SVGIG (reference sequence). V lost 2 bases to trimming and J lost 4 bases; unmatched junction nucleotides: 4. The chain's CDR3 is CAWSSTGGGYGYTF. CDR3 sequence (DNA): TGTGCCTGGAGTTCGACAGGGGGCGGCTATGGCTACACCTTC.

The V and J genes are TRBV6-5 and TRBJ1-5; no firm D call. The CDR3 runs to 13 residues. V lost 5 bases and J lost 8, with 13 bases in between. The germline V gene has CDR1 MNHEY and CDR2 SVGAGI. Written as DNA, the CDR3 is TGTGCCAGCAGTCAAGGTTACAAAGAGCCCCAGCATTTT. It specifies CASSQGYKEPQHF.